The T cell receptor (beta chain) described here comes from a study of T cells in localized non-small cell lung cancer. General study findings and limits: There were a median around 59 of the top 100 tumor clones appearing in adjacent lung. Heterogeneity remains possible, as sequencing covered one tumor region only. Adjacent uninvolved lung tissue had the highest T cell clonality, exceeding tumor.

Clones were sequenced by immunoSEQ multiplex PCR, and TCRdb holds only the in-frame ones, with some missing. The sample shows about 1,500 clones, approximately 35% of them seen only once. Points on this clone: Its antigen is as yet unknown.

The sequenced sample was lung tumor tissue, obtained before any cancer treatment. The clonotype originates from a male donor at least 60 years old with stage III squamous cell lung carcinoma.

The DNA of the CDR3 is TGTGCCAGCAGCAAAATAGGGCTGAACACTGAAGCTTTCTTT. This translates into CASSKIGLNTEAFF. The chain joins TRBV6-8 to TRBJ1-1; D gene unclear. The CDR3 consists of 14 residues. V was pared by 6 bases and J by 0 bases, with 11 bases between. The germline V gene has CDR1 MNHGY and CDR2 SAAAGT.